Included here is one TCR beta chain sequence, with context. TCRdb passed the reads through MiXCR, listing each CDR3 protein once. Here the sample spans just under 550,000 distinct CDR3 sequences, about 25% being singletons. This sample is part of a study of T cell repertoires in cytomegalovirus infection. The CDR3 sequence is 15 residues long. Per germline, CDR1 MDHEN and CDR2 SYDVKM. V was clipped by 4 bases and J by 5 bases; unmatched bases: 5. The receptor was isolated from a human donor in good health (CMV status not recorded). Some clones in this sample may be carry-over from other donors' samples. The V call is TRBV28, the J call TRBJ2-7; TRBD2 agrees at 13 bases. The sample was PBMCs. CDR3 sequence reads: CASSSGLAGVHEQYF. In nucleotides, the CDR3 is TGTGCCAGCAGTTCAGGACTAGCGGGAGTACACGAGCAGTACTTC.